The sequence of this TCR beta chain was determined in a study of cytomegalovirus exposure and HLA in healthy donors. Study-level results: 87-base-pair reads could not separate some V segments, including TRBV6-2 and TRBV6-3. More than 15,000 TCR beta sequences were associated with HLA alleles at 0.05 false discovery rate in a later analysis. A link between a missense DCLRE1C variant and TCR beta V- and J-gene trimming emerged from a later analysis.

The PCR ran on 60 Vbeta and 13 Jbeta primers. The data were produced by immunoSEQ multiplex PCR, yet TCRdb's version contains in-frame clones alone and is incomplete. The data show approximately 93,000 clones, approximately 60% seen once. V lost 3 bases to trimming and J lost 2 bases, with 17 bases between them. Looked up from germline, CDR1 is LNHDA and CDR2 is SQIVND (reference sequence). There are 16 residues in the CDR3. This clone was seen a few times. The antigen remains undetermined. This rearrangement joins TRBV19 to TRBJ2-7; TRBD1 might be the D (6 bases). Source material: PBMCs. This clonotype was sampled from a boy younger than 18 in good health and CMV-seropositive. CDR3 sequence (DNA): TGTGCCAGTAGTATCCCGACAGGAACACACCCCTACGAGCAGTACTTC. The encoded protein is CASSIPTGTHPYEQYF. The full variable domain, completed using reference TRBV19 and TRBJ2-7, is DGGITQSPKYLFRKEGQNVTLSCEQNLNHDAMYWYRQDPGQGLRLIYYSQIVNDFQKGDIAEGYSVSREKKESFPLTVTSAQKNPTAFYLCASSIPTGTHPYEQYFGPGTRLTVT.